What follows is one TCR beta chain and its context. In the original workflow: Reference gene primer amplification yielded estimated nucleated cell counts. Sequenced by immunoSEQ multiplex PCR; TCRdb stores in-frame clones only, minus some. V and J calls and clone size follow that table, whereas D and trimming were derived from the DNA. The table lists over 40,000 clones, 65% to 90% of them singletons. V was pared by 0 bases and J by 4 bases, with 15 bases between. The CDR3 spans 16 residues. Germline V gene data show CDR1 as SGHTA and CDR2 as FQGTGA. This entry comes from a study of blood T cell repertoires in COVID-19. Study in general: Specimens from acute and convalescent COVID-19 originated in the United States, Italy and Spain. In each case, the material was cDNA or gDNA derived from T cells, B-cell-depleted T cells, or PBMCs.

The chain couples TRBV7-3 to TRBJ1-1; D gene uncertain. This clonotype was sampled from a woman of 80 years or more with acute or convalescent COVID-19. The specimen was peripheral blood. The CDR3 DNA reads TGTGCCAGCAGCTTAACGGGTGGCCCGGAGGTCACTGAAGCTTTCTTT. This gives the protein CASSLTGGPEVTEAFF.